What follows is one T cell receptor (beta chain) and its context. This specimen belongs to a study of CD8 T cells in Susac syndrome. The patients serving as multiple sclerosis controls were treatment-naive. They had stable or active relapsing-remitting disease and fulfilled revised McDonald criteria. TEMRA cells were FACS-enriched, and CD8+ and CD4+ T cells were isolated negatively. Reverse transcription of about 0.5 to 1 ug RNA was carried out with random hexamers. TCRdb reprocessed the immunoSEQ multiplex PCR reads with MiXCR, giving one entry per CDR3 protein. Here the sample spans about 200,000 distinct CDR3 sequences, roughly 92% being singletons. Sequenced material: CD8+ T cells from PBMCs. This receptor was identified in a human donor with multiple sclerosis.

CDR3 coding DNA: TGTGCCAGTAGTATAGACTTGTACAATGAGCAGTTCTTC. This encodes CASSIDLYNEQFF. This chain uses TRBV19 with TRBJ2-1; D uncertain. This CDR3 comprises 13 residues. V lost 0 bases and J 4 bases, leaving 4 bases between the germline ends. Germline V gene sequence: CDR1 LNHDA, CDR2 SQIVND (reference sequence). Full variable domain (missing parts from reference TRBV19 and TRBJ2-1): DGGITQSPKYLFRKEGQNVTLSCEQNLNHDAMYWYRQDPGQGLRLIYYSQIVNDFQKGDIAEGYSVSREKKESFPLTVTSAQKNPTAFYLCASSIDLYNEQFFGPGTRLTVL.